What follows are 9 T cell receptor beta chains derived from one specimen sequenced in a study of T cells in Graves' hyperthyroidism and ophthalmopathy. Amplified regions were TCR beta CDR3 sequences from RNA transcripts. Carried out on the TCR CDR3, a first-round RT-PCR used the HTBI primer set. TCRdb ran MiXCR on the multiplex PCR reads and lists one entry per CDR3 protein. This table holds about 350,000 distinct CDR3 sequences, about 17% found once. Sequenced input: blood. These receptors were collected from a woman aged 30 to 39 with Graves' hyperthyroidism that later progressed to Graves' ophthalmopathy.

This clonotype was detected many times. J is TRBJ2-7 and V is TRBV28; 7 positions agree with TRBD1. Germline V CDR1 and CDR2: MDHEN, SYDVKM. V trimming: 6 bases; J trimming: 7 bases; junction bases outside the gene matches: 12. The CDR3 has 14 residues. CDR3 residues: CASRPRDRRREQYF. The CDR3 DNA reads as TGTGCCAGCAGACCACGGGACAGACGACGGGAGCAGTACTTC.

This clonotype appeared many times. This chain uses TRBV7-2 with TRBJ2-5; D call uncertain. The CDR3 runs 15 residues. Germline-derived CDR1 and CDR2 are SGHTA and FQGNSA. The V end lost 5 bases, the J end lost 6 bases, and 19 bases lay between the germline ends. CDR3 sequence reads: CASSGQLGILKTQYF. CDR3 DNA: TGTGCCAGCAGCGGGCAACTTGGAATTCTTAAGACCCAGTACTTC.

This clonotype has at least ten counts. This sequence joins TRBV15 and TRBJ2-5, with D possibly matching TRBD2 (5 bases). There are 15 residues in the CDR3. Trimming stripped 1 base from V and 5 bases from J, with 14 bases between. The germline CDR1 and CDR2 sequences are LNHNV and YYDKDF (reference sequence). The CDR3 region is CATSRGVPRGETQYF. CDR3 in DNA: TGTGCCACCAGCAGAGGGGTCCCGAGAGGGGAGACCCAGTACTTC. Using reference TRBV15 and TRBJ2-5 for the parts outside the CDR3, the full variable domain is DAMVIQNPRYQVTQFGKPVTLSCSQTLNHNVMYWYQQKSSQAPKLLFHYYDKDFNNEADTPDNFQSRRPNTSFCFLDIRSPGLGDTAMYLCATSRGVPRGETQYFGPGTRLLVL.

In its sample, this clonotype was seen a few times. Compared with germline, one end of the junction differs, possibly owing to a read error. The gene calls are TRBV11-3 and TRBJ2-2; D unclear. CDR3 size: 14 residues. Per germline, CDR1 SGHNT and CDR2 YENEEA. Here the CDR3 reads CASGLGHNTGELFF. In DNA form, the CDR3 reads TGTGCCAGCGGCTTAGGGCACAACACCGGGGAGCTGTTTTTT.

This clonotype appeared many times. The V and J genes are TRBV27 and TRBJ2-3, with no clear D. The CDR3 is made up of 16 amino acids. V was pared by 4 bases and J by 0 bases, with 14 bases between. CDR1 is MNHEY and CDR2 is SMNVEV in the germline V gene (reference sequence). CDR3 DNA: TGTGCCAGCAGTTGGTTCGGTGGAGCGAGCACAGATACGCAGTATTTT. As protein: CASSWFGGASTDTQYF.

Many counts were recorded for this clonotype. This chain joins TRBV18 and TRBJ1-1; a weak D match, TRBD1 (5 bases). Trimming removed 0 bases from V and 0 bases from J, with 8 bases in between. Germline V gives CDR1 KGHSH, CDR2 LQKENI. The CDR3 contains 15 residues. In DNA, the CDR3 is TGTGCCAGCTCACCACCGGGGGGACTGAACACTGAAGCTTTCTTT. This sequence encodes CASSPPGGLNTEAFF.

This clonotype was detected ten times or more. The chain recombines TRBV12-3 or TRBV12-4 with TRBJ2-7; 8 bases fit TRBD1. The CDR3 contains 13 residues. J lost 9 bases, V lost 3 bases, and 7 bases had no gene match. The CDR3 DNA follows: TGTGCCAGCAGTTTCAACGGGCAGGGGGCGCAGTACTTC. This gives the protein CASSFNGQGAQYF.

CDR3 nucleotides: TGCGCCAGCAGCCAACCGCTACTCCGCAGTGACTATGGCTACACCTTC. Its protein is CASSQPLLRSDYGYTF. This chain joins TRBV4-1 and TRBJ1-2; no definite D call. The CDR3 has 16 amino acids. Germline V gene lookup returns CDR1 MGHRA and CDR2 YSYEKL. Trimming left V 2 bases short and J 3 bases short, with 16 bases between.

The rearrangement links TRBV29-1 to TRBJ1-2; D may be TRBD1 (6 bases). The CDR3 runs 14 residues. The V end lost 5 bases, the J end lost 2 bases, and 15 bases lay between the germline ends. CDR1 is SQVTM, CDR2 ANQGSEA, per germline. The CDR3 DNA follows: TGCAGCGTTCTCCGGGACAATGAAAACTATGGCTACACCTTC. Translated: CSVLRDNENYGYTF.